Below are 28 T cell receptor beta chains sequenced from a single sample in a study of blood T cell repertoires in COVID-19. The data were produced by immunoSEQ multiplex PCR, yet TCRdb's version contains in-frame clones alone and is incomplete. The sample lists about 150,000 clones, approximately 82% seen once, with about 7.2% in the top ten. The sequenced sample was peripheral blood. These receptor sequences come from a woman in her 50s in a cohort sampled during active or convalescent COVID-19.

V usage is TRBV5-1 and J usage is TRBJ2-1, with 11 bases aligning to TRBD2. Germline trimming cut 5 bases from V and 7 bases from J; bases unmatched to any gene: 8. Looked up from germline, CDR1 is SGHRS and CDR2 is YFSETQ. The CDR3 is made up of 15 amino acids. The CDR3 DNA reads TGCGCCAGCAGTTCCCTAGCGGGGGGTTATAATGAGCAGTTCTTC. Translated, it gives CASSSLAGGYNEQFF.

The sample holds a few counts of this clone. At one end, the junction sequence differs from germline, possibly due to a read error. V and J are TRBV7-9 and TRBJ2-1, with D possibly TRBD2 on 7 matching bases. Germline CDR1 and CDR2: SEHNR and FQNEAQ (reference sequence). The CDR3 has 15 amino acids. CDR3 protein: CASSLVSRGTYEQFF. CDR3 bases: TGTGCCAGCAGTTTAGTATCGCGGGGGACATATGAGCAGTTCTTC.

The DNA for the CDR3 is TGTGCCAGCAGCTCTTCTGGGGGGATGGCCCTCCACTTT. As protein: CASSSSGGMALHF. The V gene is TRBV7-9, the J gene TRBJ1-6, with D perhaps matching TRBD1 (5 bases). V dropped 4 bases and J dropped 14 bases, with 15 bases sitting between them. Germline V gene data show CDR1 as SEHNR and CDR2 as FQNEAQ (reference sequence). The CDR3 runs to 13 residues. The full variable domain, completed using reference TRBV7-9 and TRBJ1-6, is DTGVSQNPRHKITKRGQNVTFRCDPISEHNRLYWYRQTLGQGPEFLTYFQNEAQLEKSRLLSDRFSAERPKGSFSTLEIQRTEQGDSAMYLCASSSSGGMALHFGNGTRLTVT.

V and J are TRBV9 and TRBJ1-3; D call uncertain. Germline CDR1 is SGDLS and CDR2 is YYNGEE. V was cut by 0 bases and J by 0 bases, with 7 bases left in between. This CDR3 has 15 residues. CDR3 sequence (DNA): TGTGCCAGCAGCGTAGATGGCAGCTCTGGAAACACCATATATTTT. Protein: CASSVDGSSGNTIYF.

The chain couples TRBV12-5 to TRBJ2-4; 7 bases are a match to TRBD2. Germline trimming cut 3 bases from V and 4 bases from J; bases unmatched to any gene: 12. This CDR3 region has 17 residues. The germline gives CDR1 LGHNT, CDR2 FRNRAP. The CDR3 spells CASGFSGGPLLKNIQYF. CDR3 DNA: TGTGCTAGTGGTTTTTCGGGGGGACCCCTGCTTAAAAACATTCAGTACTTC.

The V and J genes are TRBV3-1 (or the pseudogene TRBV3-2) and TRBJ1-1; the D gene is possibly TRBD1 (5 bases). This CDR3 is 14 amino acids long. From germline, CDR1 is LGHDT and CDR2 YNNKEL (reference sequence). V shed 1 base and J shed 1 base, with 7 bases lying between them. CDR3 bases: TGTGCCAGCAGCCAAGGACAGACGAACACTGAAGCTTTCTTT. This gives the protein CASSQGQTNTEAFF.

This sequence joins TRBV6-1 and TRBJ1-5; D ambiguous. This CDR3 spans 15 amino acids. Germline V gene lookup returns CDR1 MNHNS and CDR2 SASEGT. Trimming cost V 1 base and J 0 bases, with 7 bases left between them. The CDR3 DNA is TGTGCCAGCAGTGAAGGTCACGGTAGCAATCAGCCCCAGCATTTT. Translated, it gives CASSEGHGSNQPQHF.

The V and J genes are TRBV7-9 and TRBJ1-2; weak D call: TRBD1 (5 bases). V lost 5 bases, J lost 5 bases, and 12 bases lay in between. This CDR3 is built from 13 residues. In germline, CDR1 is SEHNR, CDR2 FQNEAQ (reference sequence). Here the CDR3 reads CASSQGGIYGYTF. The CDR3 region has the DNA TGTGCCAGCAGCCAGGGAGGGATATATGGCTACACCTTC.

The chain employs TRBV10-3 and TRBJ1-2; no firm D call. CDR1 is ENHRY and CDR2 is SYGVKD in the germline V gene. The CDR3 totals 12 residues. V was cut by 0 bases and J by 7 bases, with 6 bases left in between. CDR3 in amino acids: CAISESRVGYTF. The CDR3 nucleotides read TGTGCCATCAGTGAGTCCCGAGTTGGCTACACCTTC.

This clone has a count of ten or more. V usage is TRBV4-2 and J usage is TRBJ1-3, with 11 bases that match TRBD1. Trimming removed 4 bases from V and 4 bases from J; junction bases left unmatched: 3. Germline CDR1 reads LGHNA; CDR2 reads YNFKEQ. The CDR3 contains 15 residues. CDR3 sequence: CASSPGQGEGNTIYF. CDR3 coding DNA: TGTGCCAGCAGCCCGGGACAGGGGGAAGGAAACACCATATATTTT.

CDR3 loop: CASSQELGYEQFF. The CDR3 DNA sequence: TGCGCCAGCAGCCAAGAACTAGGCTATGAGCAGTTCTTC. The genes are TRBV4-1 and TRBJ2-1; D might be TRBD2 (5 bases). Trimming stripped 0 bases from V and 8 bases from J, with 8 bases between. The germline V gene encodes CDR1 MGHRA and CDR2 YSYEKL. The CDR3 totals 13 residues.

This rearrangement joins TRBV7-2 to TRBJ2-5; D remains ambiguous. Germline CDR1 reads SGHTA; CDR2 reads FQGNSA. Trimming removed 1 base at V and 7 bases at J, with 16 bases between. The length of the CDR3 is 15 residues. CDR3 residues: CASSLVPTLRGTQYF. In DNA, the CDR3 is TGTGCCAGCAGCTTAGTCCCCACTCTTAGAGGGACCCAGTACTTC. The full variable domain, rest sourced from reference TRBV7-2 and TRBJ2-5, is GAGVSQSPSNKVTEKGKDVELRCDPISGHTALYWYRQSLGQGLEFLIYFQGNSAPDKSGLPSDRFSAERTGGSVSTLTIQRTQQEDSAVYLCASSLVPTLRGTQYFGPGTRLLVL.

The rearrangement uses TRBV7-9 and TRBJ1-2; TRBD1 agrees at 9 bases. Trimming removed 5 bases from V and 0 bases from J; junction bases left unmatched: 10. This CDR3 contains 17 residues. Per germline, CDR1 SEHNR and CDR2 FQNEAQ (reference sequence). CDR3 residues: CASSRGQGMLANYGYTF. For the CDR3, the DNA is TGTGCCAGCAGCCGCGGACAGGGGATGTTAGCTAACTATGGCTACACCTTC.

The rearrangement uses TRBV6-2 or TRBV6-3 and TRBJ2-4; TRBD1 agrees at 10 bases. Per germline, CDR1 MNHEY and CDR2 SVGEGT. The junction had 1 base not matched to a gene; V was cut back by 5 bases and J by 6 bases. The length of the CDR3 is 13 residues. CDR3 amino acids: CASSRDRGNIQYF. Here the CDR3 DNA reads TGTGCCAGCAGTCGGGACAGGGGAAACATTCAGTACTTC.

This rearrangement joins TRBV19 to TRBJ2-7; D gene ambiguous. This CDR3 is built from 14 residues. Trimming removed 1 base at V and 5 bases at J, with 12 bases between. Germline values: CDR1 LNHDA, CDR2 SQIVND (reference sequence). In DNA form, the CDR3 reads TGTGCCAGTAGTATAGGGAGCTTAGTGGACGAGCAGTACTTC. The encoded protein is CASSIGSLVDEQYF.

V and J are TRBV6-5 and TRBJ1-5; 8 nucleotides align to TRBD1. Germline CDR1 reads MNHEY; CDR2 reads SVGAGI. V shed 4 bases, J shed 5 bases, and the junction held 4 bases outside the gene matches. The CDR3 contains 14 residues. CDR3 in amino acids: CASSSEQGDQPQHF. The CDR3 DNA reads TGTGCCAGCAGTTCAGAACAGGGGGATCAGCCCCAGCATTTT.

The chain recombines TRBV10-3 with TRBJ2-3; TRBD2 matches at 7 bases. With 11 bases clipped from V and 2 bases from J, the junction kept 4 bases outside the gene matches. Germline V CDR1 and CDR2: ENHRY, SYGVKD. The CDR3 contains 12 residues. CDR3: CAAAGDTDTQYF. The CDR3 coding sequence is TGTGCCGCGGCGGGGGACACAGATACGCAGTATTTT.

The chain uses TRBV3-1 (or the pseudogene TRBV3-2) and TRBJ1-6; 9 nucleotides align to TRBD1. The CDR3 runs 16 residues. With V trimmed by 2 bases and J by 7 bases, 6 bases remained unmatched. Germline V gives CDR1 LGHDT, CDR2 YNNKEL (reference sequence). CDR3 amino acids: CASSQRTGTGNSPLHF. In nucleotides, the CDR3 is TGTGCCAGCAGCCAACGCACCGGGACAGGGAATTCACCCCTCCACTTT.

V usage is TRBV4-2 and J usage is TRBJ1-2; D is unclear. The CDR3 covers 19 residues. Trimming took 4 bases from V and 4 from J, leaving 28 bases between them. The germline V gene encodes CDR1 LGHNA and CDR2 YNFKEQ. This chain's CDR3 is CASSPLGGEGRTFAYGYTF. The CDR3 DNA follows: TGTGCCAGCAGCCCCCTTGGAGGCGAGGGCAGAACTTTTGCCTATGGCTACACCTTC.

Only one count was recorded for this clone. J is TRBJ2-7 and V is TRBV19, with 8 positions matching TRBD2. This CDR3 comprises 16 residues. Germline loops: CDR1 LNHDA, CDR2 SQIVND (reference sequence). The trim removed 5 bases at V and 4 bases at J, leaving 13 bases unmatched. The CDR3 loop reads CASSDQSGGDWYEQYF. The CDR3 DNA reads TGTGCCAGTAGTGACCAATCCGGGGGGGATTGGTACGAGCAGTACTTC.

The chain combines TRBV5-5 with TRBJ2-3, with 7 nucleotides matching TRBD2. Germline V gene sequence: CDR1 SGHKS, CDR2 YYEKEE (reference sequence). V shed 1 base, J shed 1 base, and the junction held 3 bases outside the gene matches. This CDR3 spans 15 amino acids. The CDR3 loop is CASSLRAGGTDTQYF. DNA of the CDR3: TGTGCCAGCAGCTTGAGGGCGGGGGGCACAGATACGCAGTATTTT.

J is TRBJ1-6 and V is TRBV18; 10 nucleotides agree with TRBD1. This CDR3 has 15 amino acids. The ends lost 5 bases at V and 9 bases at J; junction bases unmatched: 7. Germline CDR1 and CDR2: KGHSH and LQKENI. The CDR3 coding sequence is TGTGCCAGCTCAATCGGGACAGGGGTTGGTTCACCCCTCCACTTT. Protein product: CASSIGTGVGSPLHF. Drawing the rest from reference TRBV18 and TRBJ1-6, the complete variable domain is NAGVMQNPRHLVRRRGQEARLRCSPMKGHSHVYWYRQLPEEGLKFMVYLQKENIIDESGMPKERFSAEFPKEGPSILRIQQVVRGDSAAYFCASSIGTGVGSPLHFGNGTRLTVT.

The chain uses TRBV10-2 and TRBJ2-7; TRBD1 aligns across 10 bases. The J segment lost 3 bases and the V segment lost 5 bases, leaving 4 bases of the junction unmatched. Per the germline V gene, CDR1 is WSHSY and CDR2 is SAAADI. The CDR3 is made up of 14 amino acids. The chain's CDR3 is CASSRQGARYEQYF. DNA for the CDR3: TGCGCCAGCAGTAGACAGGGGGCTCGCTACGAGCAGTACTTC.

V and J are TRBV9 and TRBJ2-5; unclear D gene. Germline V gives CDR1 SGDLS, CDR2 YYNGEE. CDR3 size: 13 residues. V was shortened by 3 bases and J by 5 bases, with 11 bases between the two germline ends. The CDR3 DNA follows: TGTGCCAGCAGCGCCCTTCCTGCGGAGACCCAGTACTTC. Its protein product is CASSALPAETQYF.

The V gene is TRBV6-5, the J gene TRBJ1-5; TRBD1 matches 7 bases. Germline lookup yields CDR1 MNHEY and CDR2 SVGAGI. V was clipped by 8 bases and J by 4 bases; unmatched bases: 5. The CDR3 contains 13 residues. In nucleotides, the CDR3 is TGTGCCAGCTCGGGACAGCAAAATCAGCCCCAGCATTTT. This translates into CASSGQQNQPQHF.

This rearrangement joins TRBV7-2 to TRBJ1-1; no definite D call. The CDR3 length is 13 residues. Germline-derived CDR1 and CDR2 are SGHTA and FQGNSA. Trimming removed 1 base at V and 8 bases at J, with 11 bases between. The CDR3 DNA reads TGTGCCAGCAGCTTAGTTGACATACCCGAAGCTTTCTTT. Its protein product is CASSLVDIPEAFF.

This clone is a singleton in its sample. The chain is built from TRBV2 and TRBJ1-2; TRBD1 aligns across 11 bases. The V segment lost 6 bases and the J segment 5 bases; nucleotides outside the gene matches: 5. Germline CDR1 and CDR2: SNHLY and FYNNEI. The CDR3 is 14 amino acids. This chain's CDR3 is CASRTGTGGYGYTF. The CDR3 bases are TGTGCCAGCAGAACCGGGACAGGGGGTTATGGCTACACCTTC.

The V call is TRBV30, the J call TRBJ2-5; D might be TRBD1 (5 bases). With 1 base removed from V and 4 bases from J, the gap between germline ends came to 10 bases. CDR1 is GTSNPN, CDR2 SVGIG, per germline (reference sequence). CDR3 length: 13 residues. The chain's CDR3 is CAWSARAGETQYF. The CDR3 coding sequence is TGTGCCTGGAGTGCCAGGGCTGGAGAGACCCAGTACTTC. The whole variable domain, remainder taken from reference TRBV30 and TRBJ2-5, is SQTIHQWPATLVQPVGSPLSLECTVEGTSNPNLYWYRQAAGRGLQLLFYSVGIGQISSEVPQNLSASRPQDRQFILSSKKLLLSDSGFYLCAWSARAGETQYFGPGTRLLVL.